A selection of T cell receptor beta chains follows, all from one sample in a study of cytomegalovirus exposure and HLA in healthy donors. Produced via immunoSEQ multiplex PCR; TCRdb's table is partial and in-frame only. The sample includes around 170,000 clones, over 65% of them seen just once. The sample was PBMCs. The receptor source for this set is a man aged 18-30 years in good health and CMV-seronegative. CDR3s include the opening cysteine and the closing phenylalanine or tryptophan. Fields, in order: V gene, clone size, J gene, CDR3 protein. The size of a clone is reported for some rows only, either as once, few or many, or as a class for expanded clones.

V: TRBV2
size: once
J: TRBJ1-4
CDR3: CAGGVGGYGEKLFF

V: TRBV27
size: -
J: TRBJ2-1
CDR3: CASSLGGRLRDEQFF

V: TRBV29-1
size: -
J: TRBJ2-7
CDR3: CSVVFGGRAGANLYEQYF

V: TRBV2
size: -
J: TRBJ1-3
CDR3: CASRISTRRDTIYF

V: TRBV5-1
size: -
J: TRBJ1-1
CDR3: CASSLARGGTEAFF

V: TRBV5-1
size: -
J: TRBJ2-7
CDR3: CASSLEGAGWDEQYF

V: TRBV4-1
size: -
J: TRBJ2-3
CDR3: CASSQDLTTDTQYF

V: TRBV6-1
size: -
J: TRBJ1-1
CDR3: CASSATAKNTEAFF

V: TRBV5-1
size: -
J: TRBJ1-2
CDR3: CASSSLPSGQGGYTF

V: TRBV9
size: -
J: TRBJ2-3
CDR3: CASSVESGATDTQYF

V: TRBV7-2
size: few
J: TRBJ2-1
CDR3: CASSPGALGNEQFF

V: TRBV27
size: -
J: TRBJ2-5
CDR3: CASSLKGLAGAGGAQYF

V: TRBV2
size: -
J: TRBJ2-4
CDR3: CASSETSGIAKNIQYF

V: TRBV6-5
size: once
J: TRBJ2-1
CDR3: CASSYGGTPYNEQFF